Each of the 21 T cell receptor beta chains below was sequenced from the same sample in a study of shared clonotypes between healthy human individuals. Data came from immunoSEQ multiplex PCR; TCRdb stores just in-frame clones and leaves some out. This repertoire shows some 2,500,000 clones, 85% to 95% found once; its top ten account for around 0.38%. Input material: naive CD4+ T cells from PBMCs. Specified subset: CD45RA+ positively selected. The receptors come from a man aged 18 to 29 in good health. Some clones in this sample may be carry-over from other donors' samples.

CDR3 loop: CASSPGRAHADPDTQYF. In DNA, the CDR3 is TGTGCCAGCAGCCCTGGCCGGGCCCACGCCGATCCAGATACGCAGTATTTT. This chain joins TRBV11-3 and TRBJ2-3; D unresolved. The germline V gene has CDR1 SGHNT and CDR2 YENEEA. The V end was cut by 5 bases, the J end by 4 bases, with 22 bases between. The CDR3 extends over 17 amino acids.

The chain uses TRBV7-9 and TRBJ2-2; TRBD1 matches 7 bases. In germline, CDR1 is SEHNR, CDR2 FQNEAQ (reference sequence). This CDR3 comprises 17 residues. Trimming at V came to 1 base and at J to 5 bases, leaving 10 bases not matched to a gene. In DNA form, the CDR3 reads TGTGCCAGCAGCTTAGATGGTAGACAGGGATGGACCGGGGAGCTGTTTTTT. The encoded protein is CASSLDGRQGWTGELFF.

This chain links TRBV21-1 with TRBJ1-5; TRBD1, the table's D call, was not compared with the DNA. TRBV21-1 is given as a pseudogene. The CDR3 runs to 14 residues. CDR3 DNA: TGTGCCAGCAGCACAAGGGGGCCCAGGCAGCCCCAGCATTTT. It specifies CASSTRGPRQPQHF.

The chain combines TRBV7-9 with TRBJ2-5; TRBD1 aligns across 8 bases. With V trimmed by 7 bases and J by 2 bases, 12 bases remained unmatched. The CDR3 length is 16 residues. The germline V gene encodes CDR1 SEHNR and CDR2 FQNEAQ (reference sequence). Here the CDR3 reads CASIDYRGRGQETQYF. DNA for the CDR3: TGTGCCAGCATTGACTACAGGGGGAGAGGTCAAGAGACCCAGTACTTC.

V and J are TRBV6-5 and TRBJ1-4; D is ambiguous. The CDR3 totals 15 residues. The ends were cut back, 2 bases at V and 5 bases at J, with 12 bases in the middle. Germline CDR1 is MNHEY and CDR2 is SVGAGI. CDR3 amino acids: CASSYQSGLNEKLFF. CDR3 DNA: TGTGCCAGCAGTTACCAGTCGGGTCTGAATGAAAAACTGTTTTTT.

The chain joins TRBV7-2 to TRBJ2-1, with TRBD2 identical over 7 bases. Germline assignment: CDR1 SGHTA and CDR2 FQGNSA. With 0 bases clipped from V and 8 bases from J, the junction kept 4 bases outside the gene matches. This CDR3 has 14 residues. DNA for the CDR3: TGTGCCAGCAGCTTAGCTGGACTAGTCCATGAGCAGTTCTTC. Protein: CASSLAGLVHEQFF. The full variable domain, in which reference TRBV7-2 and TRBJ2-1 provide the parts outside the CDR3, is GAGVSQSPSNKVTEKGKDVELRCDPISGHTALYWYRQSLGQGLEFLIYFQGNSAPDKSGLPSDRFSAERTGGSVSTLTIQRTQQEDSAVYLCASSLAGLVHEQFFGPGTRLTVL.

This sequence joins TRBV9 and TRBJ1-3; D uncertain. V lost 5 bases and J lost 0, with 3 bases in between. The CDR3 is 12 amino acids. Germline V gives CDR1 SGDLS, CDR2 YYNGEE. As DNA, the CDR3 is TGTGCCAGCAGGGCCTCTGGAAACACCATATATTTT. Protein product: CASRASGNTIYF.

This clone was observed once. The chain is built from TRBV5-1 and TRBJ2-1; 7 bases map to TRBD1. Germline assignment: CDR1 SGHRS and CDR2 YFSETQ. The J segment lost 2 bases and the V segment lost 4 bases, leaving 12 bases of the junction unmatched. The CDR3 runs 17 residues. CDR3 nucleotides: TGCGCCAGCAGCCCCTCAGGGGGTCCTATCACCTACAATGAGCAGTTCTTC. Encoded protein: CASSPSGGPITYNEQFF.

DNA for the CDR3: TGCGCCAGCAGCCAAGAGTACAGGGCACCCGAGACCCAGTACTTC. This gives the protein CASSQEYRAPETQYF. The rearrangement joins TRBV4-3 to TRBJ2-5, with D perhaps TRBD1 (6 bases). Per the germline V gene, CDR1 is LGHNA and CDR2 is YSLEER. V was clipped by 0 bases and J by 5 bases, with 13 bases between them. There are 15 residues in the CDR3.

This clone was seen just once. The chain has TRBV11-2 and TRBJ2-7; weak D call: TRBD1 (6 bases). Germline V gene sequence: CDR1 SGHAT, CDR2 FQNNGV. The CDR3 contains 16 residues. The V and J ends lost 3 bases and 3 bases respectively, with 18 bases between them. The CDR3 DNA follows: TGTGCCAGCAGCTTCCGCCGCGACCCAGGGGTCTACGAGCAGTACTTC. Protein product: CASSFRRDPGVYEQYF.

On this clone: Additional DNA sequences in this sample encode the identical CDR3. The rearrangement uses TRBV19 and TRBJ2-6; possibly TRBD2 for D (5 bases). Trimming removed 6 bases at V and 0 bases at J, with 9 bases between. The CDR3 runs 15 residues. Germline CDR1 is LNHDA and CDR2 is SQIVND (reference sequence). CDR3 nucleotide sequence: TGTGCCAGTAGACCACGGGGCTCTGGGGCCAACGTCCTGACTTTC. As protein: CASRPRGSGANVLTF.

The chain recombines TRBV18 with TRBJ1-1; D is undetermined. With 2 bases removed from V and 4 bases from J, the gap between germline ends came to 17 bases. This CDR3 contains 16 residues. Looked up from germline, CDR1 is KGHSH and CDR2 is LQKENI. The CDR3 region is CASSPGDTYLSTEAFF. Written as DNA, the CDR3 is TGTGCCAGCTCACCAGGAGACACTTATTTGAGCACTGAAGCTTTCTTT. Full variable domain (rest looked up from reference TRBV18 and TRBJ1-1): NAGVMQNPRHLVRRRGQEARLRCSPMKGHSHVYWYRQLPEEGLKFMVYLQKENIIDESGMPKERFSAEFPKEGPSILRIQQVVRGDSAAYFCASSPGDTYLSTEAFFGQGTRLTVV.

The chain couples TRBV7-6 to TRBJ2-7; D is possibly TRBD1 (6 bases). Looked up from germline, CDR1 is SGHVS and CDR2 is FNYEAQ. The CDR3 is made up of 15 amino acids. V was clipped by 5 bases and J by 2 bases, with 16 bases between them. For the CDR3, the DNA is TGTGCCAGCAGCAATCAACAGGGAAGGGCCTACGAGCAGTACTTC. Translated: CASSNQQGRAYEQYF.

The chain is built from TRBV7-9 and TRBJ2-1; no clear D gene. The CDR3 length is 13 residues. V lost 2 bases, J lost 10 bases, and 12 bases lay in between. Germline loops: CDR1 SEHNR, CDR2 FQNEAQ (reference sequence). CDR3 sequence reads: CASSLTGPGEQFF. CDR3 in DNA: TGTGCCAGCAGCTTAACGGGCCCCGGGGAGCAGTTCTTC.

The chain couples TRBV6-5 to TRBJ2-3; 7 nucleotides match TRBD1. The CDR3 spans 15 residues. J gave up 0 bases and V 2 bases, and 2 bases lay outside the gene matches. Germline CDR1 and CDR2: MNHEY and SVGAGI. This CDR3 reads CASSYRGLSTDTQYF. In DNA form, the CDR3 reads TGTGCCAGCAGTTACAGGGGGCTGAGCACAGATACGCAGTATTTT.

The rearrangement links TRBV10-3 to TRBJ1-2; no reliable D call. CDR1 ENHRY and CDR2 SYGVKD come from the germline V gene. V lost 3 bases and J lost 6, with 14 bases in between. This CDR3 spans 14 amino acids. CDR3 sequence reads: CAISDFDGEHGYTF. The CDR3 DNA reads as TGTGCCATCAGTGACTTCGACGGGGAGCATGGCTACACCTTC.

V usage is TRBV10-3 and J usage is TRBJ1-6, with TRBD1 matching 7 bases. Germline V gene data show CDR1 as ENHRY and CDR2 as SYGVKD. There are 17 residues in the CDR3. The V segment lost 3 bases and the J segment 7 bases; nucleotides outside the gene matches: 12. CDR3: CAISEGRGRGVNSPLHF. The CDR3, as DNA: TGTGCCATCAGTGAAGGGAGGGGGCGAGGAGTGAATTCACCCCTCCACTTT.

V and J are TRBV19 and TRBJ1-5; no clear D. CDR1 and CDR2 (germline): LNHDA, SQIVND (reference sequence). There are 15 residues in the CDR3. With 5 bases removed from V and 0 bases from J, the gap between germline ends came to 11 bases. CDR3 protein: CASSAQVLSNQPQHF. The CDR3 DNA follows: TGTGCCAGTAGTGCCCAAGTCCTTAGCAATCAGCCCCAGCATTTT.

The chain links TRBV29-1 to TRBJ2-1; D remains ambiguous. Trimming pared 5 bases from V and 5 bases from J, leaving 16 bases between. This CDR3 region has 14 residues. Germline V gene sequence: CDR1 SQVTM, CDR2 ANQGSEA. The CDR3 nucleotides read TGCAGCGTTTTTGGGTCCGTTGGGGACAATGAGCAGTTCTTC. Translation: CSVFGSVGDNEQFF.

The V call is TRBV9, the J call TRBJ2-1, with D perhaps TRBD2 (5 bases). This CDR3 spans 16 amino acids. Germline lookup yields CDR1 SGDLS and CDR2 YYNGEE. Trimming cost V 2 bases and J 4 bases, with 16 bases left between them. In nucleotides, the CDR3 is TGTGCCAGCAGCGTCCTTAGCGTTGGGCGATACAATGAGCAGTTCTTC. It specifies CASSVLSVGRYNEQFF.

Turning to this clone: A junction boundary mismatches the germline segment, possibly from a read error. At the DNA level, this CDR3 is encoded by other sequences in the same sample as well. This sequence joins TRBV18 and TRBJ1-1, with D unclear. The CDR3 is 14 residues long. Germline-derived CDR1 and CDR2 are KGHSH and LQKENI. The chain's CDR3 is CASSPPPGNTEAFF. The DNA for the CDR3 is TGTGCCAGCTCACCACCCCCGGGGAACACTGAAGCCTTCTTT.